The 23 T cell receptor beta chains reported below all come from one sample, sequenced in a study of T cells after yellow fever vaccination. From the 5' RACE reads, TCRdb called clonotypes with MiXCR, one entry per CDR3 protein. The data show a few hundred thousand distinct CDR3 sequences, more than 6.5% seen once. The sample here was CD4+ T cells sorted from PBMCs, taken on the day of the yellow fever booster vaccination. The receptors stem from a man in his thirties or forties who received the YFV17D yellow fever vaccine.

There are a few counts of this clonotype. This chain joins TRBV7-9 and TRBJ2-1; a possible D gene is TRBD2 (6 bases). This CDR3 region has 13 residues. Germline CDR1 is SEHNR and CDR2 is FQNEAQ (reference sequence). The ends were cut back, 5 bases at V and 6 bases at J, with 11 bases in the middle. The CDR3 reads CASSPFGSNEQFF. CDR3 nucleotides: TGTGCCAGCAGCCCATTCGGGAGCAATGAGCAGTTCTTC.

This clonotype was seen many times. The chain has TRBV4-2 and TRBJ2-1, with 9 bases aligning to TRBD2. V lost 1 base and J lost 5; bases outside the gene matches: 12. The CDR3 is 18 amino acids. Germline-derived CDR1 and CDR2 are LGHNA and YNFKEQ. CDR3 in DNA: TGTGCCAGCAGCCAAGGAGGCTACCTAGCGGGACGTCACAATGAGCAGTTCTTC. The encoded protein is CASSQGGYLAGRHNEQFF.

Ten or more counts support this clonotype. The rearrangement links TRBV12-3 or TRBV12-4 to TRBJ2-1; TRBD1 matches 9 bases. This CDR3 region has 15 residues. The V gene end was trimmed by 6 bases and the J gene end by 8 bases; junction bases not matched to a gene: 11. The CDR3 sequence: CASSLSGTGFDEQFF. The CDR3 bases are TGTGCCAGCAGCCTCTCAGGGACAGGGTTTGATGAGCAGTTCTTC.

Of note for this clonotype: Compared with germline, one end of the junction differs, possibly owing to a read error. The genes are TRBV25-1 and TRBJ2-2; 9 bases line up with TRBD1. Germline CDR1 MGHDK, CDR2 SYGVNS. There are 17 residues in the CDR3. The CDR3 region has the DNA TGTGCCAGCAGTGCCCATCGACAGGGGGAATACACAGGGGAGCTGTTTTTT. This sequence encodes CASSAHRQGEYTGELFF.

CDR3 loop: CASKGLSSYEQYF. Written as DNA, the CDR3 is TGTGCCAGCAAGGGCCTCAGCTCCTACGAGCAGTACTTC. The gene calls are TRBV7-2 and TRBJ2-7; D is unresolved. The CDR3 has 13 residues. V was trimmed by 7 bases and J by 0 bases, leaving 10 bases between them. Germline CDR1 SGHTA, CDR2 FQGNSA.

Only a few counts were recorded for this clonotype. The V gene is TRBV28, the J gene TRBJ2-7; D is uncertain. V gave up 6 bases and J gave up 0 bases, with 12 bases separating them. Per the germline V gene, CDR1 is MDHEN and CDR2 is SYDVKM. The CDR3 spans 14 residues. CDR3 loop: CASRTAVHSYEQYF. In nucleotides, the CDR3 is TGTGCCAGCAGGACGGCCGTCCACTCCTACGAGCAGTACTTC.

This clonotype was picked up a small number of times. The CDR3 sequence is CASSPLQGGYGYTF. Written as DNA, the CDR3 is TGTGCCAGCTCACCACTTCAGGGAGGGTATGGCTACACCTTC. The chain employs TRBV18 and TRBJ1-2; perhaps TRBD1 as D (5 bases). The CDR3 loop spans 14 amino acids. Germline V gene data show CDR1 as KGHSH and CDR2 as LQKENI. V lost 1 base and J 5 bases, leaving 11 bases between the germline ends.

In its sample, this clonotype was seen a few times. The chain combines TRBV6-5 with TRBJ2-6; no clear D. This CDR3 contains 17 residues. Deletions cut 4 bases from V and 0 bases from J, with 13 bases between. Germline V gives CDR1 MNHEY, CDR2 SVGAGI. The CDR3 region has the DNA TGTGCCAGCAGTTCCAGGACCCGGGCCTCTGGGGCCAACGTCCTGACTTTC. This codes for CASSSRTRASGANVLTF.

A few counts support this clonotype. The CDR3 sequence is CASSYNRGRENIQYF. DNA for the CDR3: TGTGCCAGCAGCTATAACAGGGGGCGGGAAAACATTCAGTACTTC. This chain joins TRBV7-9 and TRBJ2-4; 9 bases align to TRBD1. The CDR3 has 15 residues. J was trimmed by 5 bases and V by 4 bases; bases with no gene match: 6. CDR1 is SEHNR, CDR2 FQNEAQ, per germline (reference sequence).

Only a few counts were recorded for this clonotype. The rearrangement uses TRBV9 and TRBJ1-2; 10 bases match TRBD1. The CDR3 extends over 17 amino acids. Germline values: CDR1 SGDLS, CDR2 YYNGEE. J lost 5 bases, V lost 0 bases, and 10 bases had no gene match. DNA of the CDR3: TGTGCCAGCAGCGTAGCCCATTCTCTGGGACAGGGGTATGGCTACACCTTC. It encodes CASSVAHSLGQGYGYTF.

This clonotype was counted a few times. This rearrangement joins TRBV18 to TRBJ1-3; D may be TRBD1 (5 bases). Germline V CDR1 and CDR2: KGHSH, LQKENI. This CDR3 spans 14 amino acids. With 8 bases removed from V and 6 bases from J, the gap between germline ends came to 17 bases. The CDR3 DNA is TGTGCCAGCAGATCGACGCGGGGCGAAAACACCATATATTTT. Translating gives CASRSTRGENTIYF.

There are many counts of this clonotype. The chain joins TRBV6-5 to TRBJ2-2; 9 nucleotides align to TRBD1. The trim removed 4 bases at V and 4 bases at J, leaving 4 bases unmatched. The germline V gene has CDR1 MNHEY and CDR2 SVGAGI. The CDR3 is 15 amino acids. CDR3 amino acids: CASSWGQGITGELFF. The CDR3 DNA sequence: TGTGCCAGCAGTTGGGGACAGGGTATCACCGGGGAGCTGTTTTTT.

This clonotype was detected a few times. J is TRBJ2-3 and V is TRBV6-6, with TRBD2 matching 7 bases. Looked up from germline, CDR1 is MNHNY and CDR2 is SVGAGI (reference sequence). The junction had 2 bases not matched to a gene; V was cut back by 5 bases and J by 6 bases. This CDR3 is built from 12 residues. The CDR3 sequence: CASSTGGDTQYF. The DNA of the CDR3 is TGTGCCAGCAGTACGGGAGGTGATACGCAGTATTTT.

V gene TRBV12-3 or TRBV12-4 combines with J gene TRBJ2-7; 9 nucleotides match TRBD2. The CDR3 runs to 16 residues. The V gene end was trimmed by 0 bases and the J gene end by 3 bases; junction bases not matched to a gene: 6. The CDR3 DNA reads TGTGCCAGCAGTTTAGCGGTTTCTAGCGGGAACTACGAGCAGTACTTC. Amino acids: CASSLAVSSGNYEQYF.

This clonotype was detected ten times or more. The V call is TRBV20-1, the J call TRBJ2-2, with 8 bases matching TRBD1. V shed 7 bases, J shed 7 bases, and the junction held 2 bases outside the gene matches. Germline lookup yields CDR1 DFQATT and CDR2 SNEGSKA (reference sequence). The CDR3 loop spans 11 amino acids. The CDR3 DNA reads as TGCAGTGTCACAGGGGGCGGGGAGCTGTTTTTT. It encodes CSVTGGGELFF.

This clonotype was picked up a small number of times. The chain couples TRBV4-3 to TRBJ1-3; D unresolved. Germline CDR1 reads LGHNA; CDR2 reads YSLEER. The CDR3 is made up of 12 amino acids. Deletions cut 0 bases from V and 5 bases from J, with 2 bases between. In nucleotides, the CDR3 is TGCGCCAGCAGCCAAGACAGAAACACCATATATTTT. Amino acids: CASSQDRNTIYF.

This clonotype was found many times. The CDR3 spells CASSARPGLAGGTIAGELFF. The CDR3 bases are TGTGCCAGCAGCGCGCGACCGGGACTAGCGGGAGGAACGATAGCCGGGGAGCTGTTTTTT. The J gene is TRBJ2-2, the V gene TRBV9; 15 positions agree with TRBD2. Germline trimming cut 3 bases from V and 6 bases from J; bases unmatched to any gene: 15. Germline CDR1 and CDR2: SGDLS and YYNGEE. This CDR3 is built from 20 residues.

This clonotype has ten or more counts. V gene TRBV7-2 combines with J gene TRBJ2-5; the match to TRBD1 covers 7 bases. The CDR3 contains 14 residues. The J segment lost 5 bases and the V segment lost 5 bases, leaving 8 bases of the junction unmatched. Germline lookup yields CDR1 SGHTA and CDR2 FQGNSA. The CDR3 nucleotides read TGTGCCAGCAGCCTACGACAGGGTGGGGAGACCCAGTACTTC. Amino acid sequence: CASSLRQGGETQYF.

This clonotype was seen at least ten times. The chain has TRBV20-1 and TRBJ2-6; no clear D gene. Germline loops: CDR1 DFQATT, CDR2 SNEGSKA (reference sequence). The V end was cut by 4 bases, the J end by 0 bases, with 7 bases between. The CDR3 length is 14 residues. CDR3 sequence: CSAISNSGANVLTF. Written as DNA, the CDR3 is TGCAGTGCTATTTCAAACTCTGGGGCCAACGTCCTGACTTTC.

This clonotype was counted at least ten times. The chain combines TRBV7-9 with TRBJ2-7, with 8 bases lining up with TRBD1. The CDR3 sequence is 15 residues long. Germline V gene sequence: CDR1 SEHNR, CDR2 FQNEAQ (reference sequence). Trimming took 5 bases from V and 1 from J; bases not matched to a gene: 7. CDR3 in DNA: TGTGCCAGCAGCATCCAGACAGGGGCGTCCTACGAGCAGTACTTC. Translation: CASSIQTGASYEQYF.

Remarks on this clonotype: This may stem from a read error, because a much larger clone lies one nucleotide away. This chain joins TRBV5-6 and TRBJ2-5; D is possibly TRBD1 or TRBD2 (6 bases each). Trimming pared 8 bases from V and 3 bases from J, leaving 17 bases between. Germline V gene sequence: CDR1 SGHDT, CDR2 YYEEEE. CDR3 length equals 14 residues. The CDR3 here is CARSRGTYEETQYF. The CDR3 DNA sequence: TGTGCCAGGAGCCGCGGGACATACGAAGAGACCCAGTACTTC.

This clonotype occurred a few times. At one end the junction does not follow the germline gene, possibly because of a read error. V gene TRBV5-1 combines with J gene TRBJ1-1; TRBD1 matches at 8 bases. The CDR3 extends over 12 amino acids. CDR1 is SGHRS, CDR2 YFSETQ, per germline. DNA for the CDR3: TGCGCCAGCAGCCCAGGGGGCTTGACTGAAGCTTTT. Its protein is CASSPGGLTEAF.

This clonotype has a handful of counts. This chain connects TRBV11-2 to TRBJ2-6, with 8 bases matching TRBD1. Trimming took 4 bases from V and 0 from J; bases not matched to a gene: 8. The CDR3 is 18 residues long. Germline CDR1 is SGHAT and CDR2 is FQNNGV. The CDR3 DNA reads as TGTGCCAGCAGCTATGTCGACAGGGGCAACTCTGGGGCCAACGTCCTGACTTTC. It translates to CASSYVDRGNSGANVLTF.